These 11 T cell receptor beta chains originate from one sample sequenced in a study of cytomegalovirus exposure and HLA in healthy donors. This PCR relied on a set of 60 Vbeta primers and 13 Jbeta primers. Sequencing used immunoSEQ multiplex PCR; TCRdb keeps in-frame clones, though not all of them. The table shows approximately 140,000 clones, with about 79% occurring only once. Sequenced material: PBMCs. The origin of the receptors is a male donor in good health and CMV-seronegative.

The chain employs TRBV7-9 and TRBJ1-1; D is uncertain. Trimming shortened V by 7 bases and J by 3 bases, and 6 bases separated the two germline ends. Per germline, CDR1 SEHNR and CDR2 FQNEAQ (reference sequence). The CDR3 has 11 amino acids. The CDR3 DNA reads TGTGCCAGCAAAGACTACACTGAAGCTTTCTTT. This sequence encodes CASKDYTEAFF.

The chain employs TRBV7-9 and TRBJ1-5; 8 nucleotides line up with TRBD1. Germline CDR1 reads SEHNR; CDR2 reads FQNEAQ (reference sequence). This CDR3 is 16 amino acids long. Trimming cost V 1 base and J 3 bases; bases outside gene matches: 5. This CDR3 reads CASSLEDRGPNQPQHF. CDR3 bases: TGTGCCAGCAGCTTAGAAGACAGGGGCCCCAATCAGCCCCAGCATTTT.

The rearrangement uses TRBV7-3 and TRBJ2-6; the D is unclear. Germline CDR1 is SGHTA and CDR2 is FQGTGA. The CDR3 is made up of 14 amino acids. V lost 5 bases to trimming and J lost 0 bases, with 5 bases between them. The CDR3 DNA reads TGTGCCAGCAGCCCATTCTCTGGGGCCAACGTCCTGACTTTC. It yields the protein CASSPFSGANVLTF.

This clone showed up just once. The gene calls are TRBV6-7 and TRBJ1-3; D is possibly TRBD1 (6 bases). TRBV6-7 is known as an ORF, though its function is uncertain. V lost 7 bases and J lost 0, with 7 bases in between. This CDR3 spans 13 amino acids. The DNA of the CDR3 is TGTGCCAGCAAGGACAGCTCTGGAAACACCATATATTTT. Encoded protein: CASKDSSGNTIYF.

The rearrangement joins TRBV7-3 to TRBJ1-1, with a possible D match to TRBD1 (6 bases). The CDR3 covers 15 residues. Trimming took off 5 bases at V and 7 bases at J, with 20 bases between the two ends. Germline CDR1 SGHTA, CDR2 FQGTGA. CDR3 DNA sequence: TGTGCCAGCAGCGCCGTGGGGGCAGGGAAACGTGAAGCTTTCTTT. The encoded protein is CASSAVGAGKREAFF.

The chain carries TRBV7-6 and TRBJ2-1; 7 nucleotides line up with TRBD2. Looked up from germline, CDR1 is SGHVS and CDR2 is FNYEAQ. The CDR3 contains 15 residues. Unmatched junction bases numbered 3, after V lost 4 bases and J lost 0 bases. For the CDR3, the DNA is TGTGCCAGCAGCTGGGACTACAGCTCCTACAATGAGCAGTTCTTC. This sequence encodes CASSWDYSSYNEQFF. The complete variable domain, with remaining parts taken from reference TRBV7-6 and TRBJ2-1, reads GAGVSQSPRYKVTKRGQDVALRCDPISGHVSLYWYRQALGQGPEFLTYFNYEAQQDKSGLPNDRFSAERPEGSISTLTIQRTEQRDSAMYRCASSWDYSSYNEQFFGPGTRLTVL.

This chain links TRBV5-4 with TRBJ2-7; 7 nucleotides line up with TRBD2. Unmatched junction bases numbered 6, after V lost 4 bases and J lost 2 bases. CDR3 size: 14 residues. In germline, CDR1 is SGHNT, CDR2 YYREEE (reference sequence). The CDR3 is CASSHKRDPYEQYF. CDR3 coding DNA: TGTGCCAGCAGCCACAAGCGGGACCCCTACGAGCAGTACTTC.

V gene TRBV2 combines with J gene TRBJ2-3; D might be TRBD2 (5 bases). CDR3 length: 14 amino acids. From germline, CDR1 is SNHLY and CDR2 FYNNEI. V was clipped by 6 bases and J by 2 bases, with 12 bases between them. The CDR3 coding sequence is TGTGCCAGCAGAGGACTTTTTCACACAGATACGCAGTATTTT. It translates to CASRGLFHTDTQYF.

The V call is TRBV7-3, the J call TRBJ2-7, with 11 bases identical to TRBD2. After removal of 0 bases from V and 5 bases from J, the junction contained 3 bases not matched to a gene. Germline-derived CDR1 and CDR2 are SGHTA and FQGTGA. The CDR3 has 15 amino acids. This chain's CDR3 is CASSLTTSGSHEQYF. DNA of the CDR3: TGTGCCAGCAGCTTAACAACTAGCGGGAGCCACGAGCAGTACTTC.

The gene calls are TRBV2 and TRBJ2-1, with unresolved D. Trimming stripped 5 bases from V and 0 bases from J, with 11 bases between. Germline V CDR1 and CDR2: SNHLY, FYNNEI. The CDR3 has 15 amino acids. The CDR3 DNA follows: TGTGCCAGCAGTTCTGACTCGAGCTCCTACAATGAGCAGTTCTTC. Protein product: CASSSDSSSYNEQFF. The full variable domain, with the rest looked up from reference TRBV2 and TRBJ2-1, is EPEVTQTPSHQVTQMGQEVILRCVPISNHLYFYWYRQILGQKVEFLVSFYNNEISEKSEIFDDQFSVERPDGSNFTLKIRSTKLEDSAMYFCASSSDSSSYNEQFFGPGTRLTVL.

The V gene is TRBV6-1, the J gene TRBJ1-2; perhaps TRBD1 as D (5 bases). The CDR3 runs 15 residues. Germline CDR1 reads MNHNS; CDR2 reads SASEGT. V was shortened by 7 bases and J by 5 bases, with 20 bases between the two germline ends. The CDR3 DNA follows: TGTGCCAGCACTCCAACCGCGGAGGGGAGTTATGGCTACACCTTC. This sequence encodes CASTPTAEGSYGYTF.